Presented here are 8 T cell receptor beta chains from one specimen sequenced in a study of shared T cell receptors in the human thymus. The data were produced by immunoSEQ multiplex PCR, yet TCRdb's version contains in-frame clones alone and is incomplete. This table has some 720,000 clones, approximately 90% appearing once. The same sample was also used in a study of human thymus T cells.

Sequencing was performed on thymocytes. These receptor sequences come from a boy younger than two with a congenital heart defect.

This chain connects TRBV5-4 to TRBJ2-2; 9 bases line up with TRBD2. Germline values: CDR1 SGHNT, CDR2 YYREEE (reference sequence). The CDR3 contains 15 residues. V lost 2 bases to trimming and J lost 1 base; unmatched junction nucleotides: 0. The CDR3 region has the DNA TGTGCCAGCAGCTTACTAGCGGGGAACACCGGGGAGCTGTTTTTT. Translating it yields CASSLLAGNTGELFF.

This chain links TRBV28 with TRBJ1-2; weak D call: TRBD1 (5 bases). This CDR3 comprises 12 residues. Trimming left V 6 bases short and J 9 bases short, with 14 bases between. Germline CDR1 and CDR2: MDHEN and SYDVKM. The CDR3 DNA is TGTGCCAGCAGCCCTGGGGGGGTGAGCTACACCTTC. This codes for CASSPGGVSYTF.

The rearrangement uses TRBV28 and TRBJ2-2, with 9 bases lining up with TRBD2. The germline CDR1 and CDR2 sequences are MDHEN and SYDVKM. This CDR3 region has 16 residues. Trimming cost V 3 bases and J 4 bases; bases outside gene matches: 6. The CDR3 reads CASSFRREGATGELFF. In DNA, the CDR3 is TGTGCCAGCAGTTTCAGGCGGGAGGGCGCCACCGGGGAGCTGTTTTTT. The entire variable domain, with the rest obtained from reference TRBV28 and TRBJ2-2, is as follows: DVKVTQSSRYLVKRTGEKVFLECVQDMDHENMFWYRQDPGLGLRLIYFSYDVKMKEKGDIPEGYSVSREKKERFSLILESASTNQTSMYLCASSFRREGATGELFFGEGSRLTVL.

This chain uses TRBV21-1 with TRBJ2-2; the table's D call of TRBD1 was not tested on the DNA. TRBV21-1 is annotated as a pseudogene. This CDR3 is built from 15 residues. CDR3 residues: CASSNQGRNTGELFF. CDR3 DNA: TGTGCCAGCAGCAACCAGGGTCGGAACACCGGGGAGCTGTTTTTT.

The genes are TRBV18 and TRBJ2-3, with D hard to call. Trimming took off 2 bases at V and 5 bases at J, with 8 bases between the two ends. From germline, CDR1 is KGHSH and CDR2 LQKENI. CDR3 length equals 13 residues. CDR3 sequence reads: CASSPDQRDTQYF. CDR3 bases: TGTGCCAGCTCACCAGATCAGCGAGATACGCAGTATTTT.

Here the CDR3 DNA reads TGTGCCAGCAGCCATGAGGTGTGGCTAGCGGGAGTTCAGCAGTACTTC. It encodes CASSHEVWLAGVQQYF. The V and J genes are TRBV4-2 and TRBJ2-7; 10 bases fit TRBD2. Trimming removed 3 bases from V and 8 bases from J; junction bases left unmatched: 13. The CDR3 is 16 residues long. Per germline, CDR1 LGHNA and CDR2 YNFKEQ.

The CDR3 DNA follows: TGTGCCAGCAGGAAAAGCGCCCACAGGGGGCGAAAGGAAAAACTGTTTTTT. Its protein product is CASRKSAHRGRKEKLFF. This chain connects TRBV2 to TRBJ1-4; 9 nucleotides line up with TRBD1. This CDR3 has 17 amino acids. From germline, CDR1 is SNHLY and CDR2 FYNNEI. The junction had 16 bases not matched to a gene; V was cut back by 6 bases and J by 8 bases.

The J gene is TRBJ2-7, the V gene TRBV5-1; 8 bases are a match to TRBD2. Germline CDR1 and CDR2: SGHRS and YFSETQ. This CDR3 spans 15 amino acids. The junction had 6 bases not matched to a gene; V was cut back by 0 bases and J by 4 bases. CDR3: CASSLEAGLAYEQYF. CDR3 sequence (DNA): TGCGCCAGCAGCTTGGAAGCCGGACTAGCATACGAGCAGTACTTC.